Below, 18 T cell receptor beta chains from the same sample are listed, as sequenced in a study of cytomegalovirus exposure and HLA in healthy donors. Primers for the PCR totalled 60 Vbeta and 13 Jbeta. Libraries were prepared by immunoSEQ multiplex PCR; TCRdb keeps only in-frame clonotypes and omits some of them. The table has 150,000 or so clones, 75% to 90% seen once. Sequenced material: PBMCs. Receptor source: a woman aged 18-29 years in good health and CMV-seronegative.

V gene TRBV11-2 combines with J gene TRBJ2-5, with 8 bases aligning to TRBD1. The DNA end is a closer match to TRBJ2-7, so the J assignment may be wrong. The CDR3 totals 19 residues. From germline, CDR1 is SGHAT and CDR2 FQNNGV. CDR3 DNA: TGTGCCAGCAGAAAGATCTCCGGACAGGGCAGGAAACTCCACTACGAGCAGTACTTC. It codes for CASRKISGQGRKLHYEQYF.

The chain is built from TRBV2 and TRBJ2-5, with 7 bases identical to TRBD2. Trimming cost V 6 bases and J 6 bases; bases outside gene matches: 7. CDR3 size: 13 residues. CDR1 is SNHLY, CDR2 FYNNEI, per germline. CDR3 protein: CASSLGGGKTQYF. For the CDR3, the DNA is TGTGCCAGCAGCTTGGGGGGAGGGAAGACCCAGTACTTC.

DNA of the CDR3: TGTGCCAGCAGCCCCATCCCAGGGAAGGAGACCCAGTACTTC. It yields the protein CASSPIPGKETQYF. V is TRBV14 and J is TRBJ2-5; a weak D match, TRBD1 (5 bases). Trimming cost V 4 bases and J 5 bases, with 14 bases left between them. The CDR3 has 14 amino acids. Germline loops: CDR1 SGHDN, CDR2 FVKESK.

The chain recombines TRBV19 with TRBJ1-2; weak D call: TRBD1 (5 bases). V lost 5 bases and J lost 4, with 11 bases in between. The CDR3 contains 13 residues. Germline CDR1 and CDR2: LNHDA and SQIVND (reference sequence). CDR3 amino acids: CASSSQGFYGYTF. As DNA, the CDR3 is TGTGCCAGTAGTTCCCAGGGATTCTATGGCTACACCTTC.

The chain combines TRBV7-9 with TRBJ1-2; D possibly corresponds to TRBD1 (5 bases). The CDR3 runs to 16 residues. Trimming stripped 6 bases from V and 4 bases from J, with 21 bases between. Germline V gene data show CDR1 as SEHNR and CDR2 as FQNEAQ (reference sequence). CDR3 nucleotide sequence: TGTGCCAGCAGAACCAGCGGGGGAGATAAAAGCTATGGCTACACCTTC. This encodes CASRTSGGDKSYGYTF.

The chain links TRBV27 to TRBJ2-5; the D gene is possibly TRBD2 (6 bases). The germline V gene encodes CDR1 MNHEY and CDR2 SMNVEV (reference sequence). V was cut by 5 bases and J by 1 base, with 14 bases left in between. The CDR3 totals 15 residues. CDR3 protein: CASSRVADIQETQYF. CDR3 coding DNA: TGTGCCAGCAGTCGGGTAGCGGACATCCAAGAGACCCAGTACTTC.

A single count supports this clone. CDR3 protein: CASSFQTGGPFYEQYF. The CDR3 coding sequence is TGTGCCAGCAGTTTTCAGACAGGGGGTCCTTTTTACGAGCAGTACTTC. The genes are TRBV27 and TRBJ2-7, with TRBD1 matching over 9 bases. With V trimmed by 3 bases and J by 4 bases, 10 bases remained unmatched. This CDR3 is 16 amino acids long. CDR1 and CDR2 from the germline V gene are MNHEY and SMNVEV (reference sequence).

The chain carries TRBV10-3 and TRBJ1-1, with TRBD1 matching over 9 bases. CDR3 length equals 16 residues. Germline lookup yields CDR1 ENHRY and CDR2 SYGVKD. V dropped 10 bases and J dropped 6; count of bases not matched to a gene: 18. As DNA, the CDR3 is TGTGCCACCAGAAGCCCGGGACAGGGATCTATCGCTGAAGCTTTCTTT. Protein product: CATRSPGQGSIAEAFF.

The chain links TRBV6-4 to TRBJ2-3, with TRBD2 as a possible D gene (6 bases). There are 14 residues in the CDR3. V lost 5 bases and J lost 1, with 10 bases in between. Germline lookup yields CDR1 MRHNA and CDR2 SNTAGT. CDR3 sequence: CASSLAVGTDTQYF. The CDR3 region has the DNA TGTGCCAGCAGTTTAGCGGTGGGCACAGATACGCAGTATTTT.

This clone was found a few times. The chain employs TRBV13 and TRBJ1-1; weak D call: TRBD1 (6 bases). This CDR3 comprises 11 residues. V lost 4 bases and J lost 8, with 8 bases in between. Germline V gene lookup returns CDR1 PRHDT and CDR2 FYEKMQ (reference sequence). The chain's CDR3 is CASSSGTEAFF. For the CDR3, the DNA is TGTGCCAGCAGCTCCGGGACAGAAGCTTTCTTT.

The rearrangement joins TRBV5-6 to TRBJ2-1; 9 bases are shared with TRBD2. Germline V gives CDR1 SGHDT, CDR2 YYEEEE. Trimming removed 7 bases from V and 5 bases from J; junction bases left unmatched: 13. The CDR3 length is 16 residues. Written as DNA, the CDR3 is TGTGCCAGCCTTGAATGGGCTAGCGGGGCAGACAATGAGCAGTTCTTC. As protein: CASLEWASGADNEQFF.

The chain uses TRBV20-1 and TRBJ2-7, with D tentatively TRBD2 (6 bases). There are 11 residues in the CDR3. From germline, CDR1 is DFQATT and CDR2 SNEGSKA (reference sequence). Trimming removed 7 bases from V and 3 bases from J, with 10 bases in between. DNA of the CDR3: TGCAGTGTGTGGCGGGACTACGAGCAGTACTTC. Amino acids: CSVWRDYEQYF.

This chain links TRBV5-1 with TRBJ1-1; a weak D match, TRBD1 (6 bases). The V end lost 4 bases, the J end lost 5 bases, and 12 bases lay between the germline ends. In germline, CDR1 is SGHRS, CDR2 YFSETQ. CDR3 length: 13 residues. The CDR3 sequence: CASSVLGGTEAFF. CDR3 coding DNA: TGCGCCAGCAGCGTCCTAGGGGGAACTGAAGCTTTCTTT.

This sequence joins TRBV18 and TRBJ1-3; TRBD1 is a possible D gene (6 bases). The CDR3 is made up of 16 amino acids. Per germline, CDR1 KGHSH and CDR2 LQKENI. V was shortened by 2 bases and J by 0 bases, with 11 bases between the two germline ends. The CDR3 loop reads CASSPSGQISGNTIYF. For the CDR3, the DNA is TGTGCCAGCTCACCATCCGGACAGATCTCTGGAAACACCATATATTTT.

The CDR3 loop is CSVPGQGHPYEQYF. The DNA for the CDR3 is TGCAGCGTTCCCGGACAGGGGCACCCCTACGAGCAGTACTTC. The chain carries TRBV29-1 and TRBJ2-7; the match to TRBD1 covers 9 bases. CDR1 is SQVTM, CDR2 ANQGSEA, per germline. Trimming at V came to 5 bases and at J to 2 bases, leaving 7 bases not matched to a gene. CDR3 length equals 14 residues.

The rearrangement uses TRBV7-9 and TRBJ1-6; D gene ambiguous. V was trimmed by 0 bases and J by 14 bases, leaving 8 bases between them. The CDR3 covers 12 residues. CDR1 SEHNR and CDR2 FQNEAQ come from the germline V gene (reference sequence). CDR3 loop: CASSLALGSLHF. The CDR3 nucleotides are TGTGCCAGCAGCTTAGCACTAGGGTCCCTCCACTTT.

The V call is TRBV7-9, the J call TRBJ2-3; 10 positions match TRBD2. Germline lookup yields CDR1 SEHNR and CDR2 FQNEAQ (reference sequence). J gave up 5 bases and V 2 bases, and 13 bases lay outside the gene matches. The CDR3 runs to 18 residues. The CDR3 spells CASSLMGQREGRKDTQYF. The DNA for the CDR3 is TGTGCCAGCAGCTTAATGGGACAGCGGGAGGGCCGGAAAGATACGCAGTATTTT.

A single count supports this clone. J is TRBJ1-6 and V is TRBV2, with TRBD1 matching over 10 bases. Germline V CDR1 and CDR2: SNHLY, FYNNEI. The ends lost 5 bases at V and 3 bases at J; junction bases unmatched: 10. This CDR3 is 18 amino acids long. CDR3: CASSSGQGVPRYNSPLHF. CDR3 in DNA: TGTGCCAGCAGTTCCGGACAGGGGGTTCCGCGCTATAATTCACCCCTCCACTTT.